This TCR beta chain was documented in a study of T cells in localized non-small cell lung cancer. As to this clone: Its antigen is not identified.

Sequencing was performed with immunoSEQ multiplex PCR; in TCRdb, only in-frame clones are kept and a portion is missing. The sample has under 70,000 clones, roughly 89% seen once. Study outcomes and limitations: Highest T cell clonality was seen in uninvolved adjacent lung, surpassing that measured in tumor.

The CDR3 loop spans 15 amino acids. Trimming removed 5 bases from V and 4 bases from J; junction bases left unmatched: 6. The germline V gene has CDR1 LNHDA and CDR2 SQIVND (reference sequence). The clonotype was recovered from a woman between 35 and 75 years old with stage I lung adenocarcinoma. The specimen comprised peripheral blood, sampled before any cancer treatment. The chain employs TRBV19 and TRBJ2-2; 8 bases map to TRBD1. CDR3 DNA: TGTGCCAGTAGTCTCCAGGGGGCGAGCACCGGGGAGCTGTTTTTT. Its translation is CASSLQGASTGELFF.